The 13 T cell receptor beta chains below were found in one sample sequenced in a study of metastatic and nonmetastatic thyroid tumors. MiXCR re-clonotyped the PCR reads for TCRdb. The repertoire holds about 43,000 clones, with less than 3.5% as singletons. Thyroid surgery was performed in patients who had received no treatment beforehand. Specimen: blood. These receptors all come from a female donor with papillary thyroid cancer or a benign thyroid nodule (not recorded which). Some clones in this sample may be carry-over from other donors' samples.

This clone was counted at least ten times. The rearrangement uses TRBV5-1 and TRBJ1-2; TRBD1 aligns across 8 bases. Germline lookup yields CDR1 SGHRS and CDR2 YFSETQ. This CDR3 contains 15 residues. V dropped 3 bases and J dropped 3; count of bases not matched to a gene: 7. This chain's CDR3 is CASSYRTGFDYGYTF. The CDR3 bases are TGCGCCAGCAGCTATCGGACAGGGTTCGACTATGGCTACACCTTC.

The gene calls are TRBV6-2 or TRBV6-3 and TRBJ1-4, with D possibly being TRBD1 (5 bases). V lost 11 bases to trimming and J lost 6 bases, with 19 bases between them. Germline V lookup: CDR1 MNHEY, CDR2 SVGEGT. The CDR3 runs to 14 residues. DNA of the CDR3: TGTGCCTGCTCCGAGGGACGGCGGGATGAAAAACTGTTTTTT. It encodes CACSEGRRDEKLFF.

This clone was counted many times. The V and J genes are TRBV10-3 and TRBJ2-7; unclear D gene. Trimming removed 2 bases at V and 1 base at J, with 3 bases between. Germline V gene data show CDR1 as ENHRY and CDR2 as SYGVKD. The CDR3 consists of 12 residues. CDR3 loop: CAISERSYEQYF. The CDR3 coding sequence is TGTGCCATCAGTGAGAGGTCCTACGAGCAGTACTTC.

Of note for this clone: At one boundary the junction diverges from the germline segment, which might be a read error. This chain's CDR3 is CASSFYTGEPFF. In DNA, the CDR3 is TGTGCCAGCAGCTTTTACACCGGGGAGCCGTTTTTT. This chain connects TRBV11-2 to TRBJ2-2; possibly TRBD2 for D (5 bases). CDR1 SGHAT and CDR2 FQNNGV come from the germline V gene. The CDR3 runs 12 residues.

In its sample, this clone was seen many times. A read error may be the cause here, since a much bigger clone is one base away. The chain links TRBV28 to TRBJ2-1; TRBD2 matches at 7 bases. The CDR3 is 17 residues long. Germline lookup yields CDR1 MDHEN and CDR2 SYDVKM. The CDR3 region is CAPPPSGGMDSYNEQFF. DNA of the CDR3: TGTGCTCCTCCTCCTAGCGGCGGGATGGACTCCTACAATGAGCAGTTCTTC.

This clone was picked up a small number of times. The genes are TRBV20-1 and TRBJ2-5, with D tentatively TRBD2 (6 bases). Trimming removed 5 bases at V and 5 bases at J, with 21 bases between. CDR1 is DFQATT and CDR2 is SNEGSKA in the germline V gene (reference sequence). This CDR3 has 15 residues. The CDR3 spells CSAETLAEGEETQYF. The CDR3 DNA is TGCAGTGCTGAGACTCTGGCGGAGGGCGAGGAGACCCAGTACTTC.

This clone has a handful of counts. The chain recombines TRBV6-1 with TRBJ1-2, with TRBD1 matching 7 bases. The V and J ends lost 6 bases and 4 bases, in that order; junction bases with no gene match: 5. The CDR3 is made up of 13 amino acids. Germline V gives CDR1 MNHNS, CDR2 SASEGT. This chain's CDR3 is CASRSTGAYGYTF. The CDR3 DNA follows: TGTGCCAGCAGATCTACAGGGGCCTATGGCTACACCTTC.

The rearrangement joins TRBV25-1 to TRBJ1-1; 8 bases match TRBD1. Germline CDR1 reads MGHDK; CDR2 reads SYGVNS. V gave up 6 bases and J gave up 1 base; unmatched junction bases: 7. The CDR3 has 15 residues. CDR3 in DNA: TGTGCCAGCAGCTCGGCCGGGACAGGGAACACTGAAGCTTTCTTT. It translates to CASSSAGTGNTEAFF.

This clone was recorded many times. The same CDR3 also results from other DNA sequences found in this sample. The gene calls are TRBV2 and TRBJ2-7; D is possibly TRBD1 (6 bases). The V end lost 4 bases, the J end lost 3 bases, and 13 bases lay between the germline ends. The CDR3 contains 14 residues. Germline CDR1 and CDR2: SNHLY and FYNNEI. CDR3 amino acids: CASSGGTGSYEQYF. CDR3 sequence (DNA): TGTGCCAGCAGTGGAGGAACAGGGAGCTACGAGCAGTACTTC. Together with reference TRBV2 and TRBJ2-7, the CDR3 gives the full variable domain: EPEVTQTPSHQVTQMGQEVILRCVPISNHLYFYWYRQILGQKVEFLVSFYNNEISEKSEIFDDQFSVERPDGSNFTLKIRSTKLEDSAMYFCASSGGTGSYEQYFGPGTRLTVT.

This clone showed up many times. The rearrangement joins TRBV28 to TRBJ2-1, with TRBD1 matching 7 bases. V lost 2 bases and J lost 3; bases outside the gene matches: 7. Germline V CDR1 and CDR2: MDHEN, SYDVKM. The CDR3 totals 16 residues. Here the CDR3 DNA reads TGTGCCAGCAGTTTACCTAGGACAGGAAACTACAATGAGCAGTTCTTC. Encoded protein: CASSLPRTGNYNEQFF.

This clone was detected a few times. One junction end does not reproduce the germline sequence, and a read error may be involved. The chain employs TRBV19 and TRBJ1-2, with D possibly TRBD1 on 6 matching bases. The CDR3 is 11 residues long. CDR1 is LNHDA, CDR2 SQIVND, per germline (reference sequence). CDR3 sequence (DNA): TGTGCCAGTAAACAGACCGGGGGCTACACCTTT. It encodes CASKQTGGYTF.

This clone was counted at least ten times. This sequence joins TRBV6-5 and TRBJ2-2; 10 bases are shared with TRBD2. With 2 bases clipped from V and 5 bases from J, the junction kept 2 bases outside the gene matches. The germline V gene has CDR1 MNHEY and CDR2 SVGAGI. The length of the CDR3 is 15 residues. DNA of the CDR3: TGTGCCAGCAGTTACCAACTAGCGGGAACCGGGGAGCTGTTTTTT. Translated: CASSYQLAGTGELFF.

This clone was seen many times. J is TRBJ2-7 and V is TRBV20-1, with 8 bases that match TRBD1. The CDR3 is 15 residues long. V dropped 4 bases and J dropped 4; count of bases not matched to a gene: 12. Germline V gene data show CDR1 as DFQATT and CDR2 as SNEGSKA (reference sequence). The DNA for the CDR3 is TGCAGTGCTAACCTACCGGGACAGGCCCGTTACGAGCAGTACTTC. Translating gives CSANLPGQARYEQYF.